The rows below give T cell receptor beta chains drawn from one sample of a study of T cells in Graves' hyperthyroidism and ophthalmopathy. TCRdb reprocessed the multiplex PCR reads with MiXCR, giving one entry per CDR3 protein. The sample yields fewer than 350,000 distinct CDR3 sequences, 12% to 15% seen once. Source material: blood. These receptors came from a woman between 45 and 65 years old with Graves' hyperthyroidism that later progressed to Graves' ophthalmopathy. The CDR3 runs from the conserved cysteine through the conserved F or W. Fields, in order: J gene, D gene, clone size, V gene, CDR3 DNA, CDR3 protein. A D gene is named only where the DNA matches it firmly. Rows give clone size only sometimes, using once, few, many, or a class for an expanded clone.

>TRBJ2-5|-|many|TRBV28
TGTGCCACAGGAAAACCCGGGGCCCCCCAAGAGACCCAGTACTTC
CATGKPGAPQETQYF
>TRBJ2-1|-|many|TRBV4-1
TGCGCCTCGAGTAGACCGCGGGGAGTTTACAATGAGCAGTTCTTC
CASSRPRGVYNEQFF
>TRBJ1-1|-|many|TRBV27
TGTGCCAGCAGTCCCCAGTTATACACTGAAGCTTTCTTT
CASSPQLYTEAFF
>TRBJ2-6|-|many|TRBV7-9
TGTGCCAGCAGCCTCCTCGGCTTCTCTGGGGCCAACGTCCTGACTTTC
CASSLLGFSGANVLTF
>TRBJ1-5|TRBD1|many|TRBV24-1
TGTGCCACCAGTGACCCTAAGGGGGTACAGGGGGAGCCCCAGCATTTT
CATSDPKGVQGEPQHF
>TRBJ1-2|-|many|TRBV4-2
TGTGCCAGCAGCCAAGATGACGGAAACTATGGCTACACCTTC
CASSQDDGNYGYTF
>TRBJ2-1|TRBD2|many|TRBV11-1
TGTGCCAGCAATAGAGCGGGAGGGGTCTCCTACAATGAGCAGTTCTTC
CASNRAGGVSYNEQFF
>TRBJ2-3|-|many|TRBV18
TGTGCCAGCTCACCCGGGACTAGCACAGATACGCAGTATTTT
CASSPGTSTDTQYF
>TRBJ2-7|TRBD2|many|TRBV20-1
TGCAGTGCTAGAGGGGTAGCGGGAGGCGGTGAGCAGTACTTC
CSARGVAGGGEQYF
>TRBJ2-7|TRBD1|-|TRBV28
TGTGCCAGCAGTTTAGAGGGGGCTGATTTATACGAGCAGTACTTC
CASSLEGADLYEQYF
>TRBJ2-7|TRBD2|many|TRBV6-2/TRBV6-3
TGTGCCAGCACCCCGGGACTAGCGGCAGCCTACGAGCAGTACTTC
CASTPGLAAAYEQYF
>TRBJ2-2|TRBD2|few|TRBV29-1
TGCAGCGTCGGGAGGGGGGCACAGACCGGGGAGCTGTTTTTT
CSVGRGAQTGELFF
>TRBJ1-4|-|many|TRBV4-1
TGCGCCAGCAGCCCCGGCCCAAGACTGTTTTTT
CASSPGPRLFF
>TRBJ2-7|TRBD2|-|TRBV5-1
TGCGCCAGCAGCCAAGAAAGACCGGGACTAGCGGCCTACGAGCAGTACTTC
CASSQERPGLAAYEQYF
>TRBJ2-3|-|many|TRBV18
TGTGCCAGCTCACCAGCTGGGGCAGGAGATACGCAGTATTTT
CASSPAGAGDTQYF
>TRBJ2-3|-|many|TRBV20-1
TGCAGTGCTAGCAGGGATCCCGCGGGCGCAGATACGCAGTATTTT
CSASRDPAGADTQYF
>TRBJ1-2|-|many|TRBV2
TGTGCCAGCCGGATACGGAATTTAAATAACTATGGCTACACCTTC
CASRIRNLNNYGYTF
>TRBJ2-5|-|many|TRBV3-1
TGTGCCAGCAGCCAAGCCCTTAGCGAGACCCAGTACTTC
CASSQALSETQYF
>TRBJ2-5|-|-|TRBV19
TGTGCCAGTAGTATAAGGGCAGGGTGGGAGACCCAGTACTTC
CASSIRAGWETQYF
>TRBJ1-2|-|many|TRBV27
TGTGCCAGCAGGTGCCTCAAATGCTATGGCTACACCTTC
CASRCLKCYGYTF
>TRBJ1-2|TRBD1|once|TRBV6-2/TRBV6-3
TGTGCCAGCGGGGGGGCGACAGGGGGCTATAGCTATGGCTACACCTTC
CASGGATGGYSYGYTF
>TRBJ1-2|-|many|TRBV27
TGTGCCAGCAGTTTATCCCCAGAAATCTATGGCTACACCTTC
CASSLSPEIYGYTF
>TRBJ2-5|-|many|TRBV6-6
TGTGCCAGCAGTTACACGAGGGTACTAGTGGAGGGAAAGACCCAGTACTTC
CASSYTRVLVEGKTQYF
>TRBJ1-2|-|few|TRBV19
TGTGCCAGTCTCGGCCGGACGGGAGGCTACACCTTC
CASLGRTGGYTF
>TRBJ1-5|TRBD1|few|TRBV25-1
TGTGCCAGCAGGGACGGACAGGGTAATCAGCCCCAGCATTTT
CASRDGQGNQPQHF
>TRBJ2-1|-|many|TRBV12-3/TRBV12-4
TGTGCCAGCAGTCCGCATCGGAGATACAATGAGCAGTTCTTC
CASSPHRRYNEQFF
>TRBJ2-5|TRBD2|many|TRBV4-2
TGTGCCAGCAGCCCCCGACTAGCGGTCGAAGAGACCCAGTACTTC
CASSPRLAVEETQYF
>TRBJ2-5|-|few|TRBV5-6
TGTGCCAGCAGCTCCGTTCTCGAAGAGACCCAGTACTTC
CASSSVLEETQYF
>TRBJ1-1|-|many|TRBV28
TGTGCCAGCACGGGCCAGGGCGGTCGTTTATGGATGAACACTGAAGCTTTCTTT
CASTGQGGRLWMNTEAFF
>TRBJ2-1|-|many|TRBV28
TGTGCCAGCAGTTATTACAATGAGCAGTTCTTC
CASSYYNEQFF
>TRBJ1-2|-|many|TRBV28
TGTGCCAGCAAGAGGTCAGAGGCCATTCAAGGCTACACCTTC
CASKRSEAIQGYTF
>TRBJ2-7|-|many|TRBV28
TGTGCCAGCAGTTCCCCCCCCGGGGGCTTTTACGAGCAGTACTTC
CASSSPPGGFYEQYF
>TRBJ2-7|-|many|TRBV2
TGTGCCAGCAGGGAGCGGGTTTACGAGCAGTACTTC
CASRERVYEQYF
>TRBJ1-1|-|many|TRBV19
TGTGCCAGTACTCGGACAGCGGGCAACACTGAAGCTTTCTTT
CASTRTAGNTEAFF
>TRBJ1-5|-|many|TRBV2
TGTGCCAGCAGGGTAGGATACAGCAATCAGCCCCAGCATTTT
CASRVGYSNQPQHF
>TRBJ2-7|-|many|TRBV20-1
TGCAGTGCTAGCTCTTCCAGGGGGGACTACGAGCAGTACTTC
CSASSSRGDYEQYF
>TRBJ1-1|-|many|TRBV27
TGTGCCAGCAGTCCCTTGGGGGGCGCTGAAGCTTTCTTT
CASSPLGGAEAFF
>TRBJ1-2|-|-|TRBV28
TGTGCCAGCAGTTTATTAGGGGGGGCAGATAACTATGGCTACACCTTC
CASSLLGGADNYGYTF
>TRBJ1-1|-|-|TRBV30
TGTGCCTGGAGTGTAGCGAACACTGAAGCTTTCTTT
CAWSVANTEAFF
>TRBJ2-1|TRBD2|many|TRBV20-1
TGCAGTGCGGGAACTAGCGGGAGGCGGTATGAGCAGTTCTTC
CSAGTSGRRYEQFF
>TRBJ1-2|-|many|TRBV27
TGTGCCAGCAGTCCCTTATTACAGGGTTATGGCTACACCTTC
CASSPLLQGYGYTF
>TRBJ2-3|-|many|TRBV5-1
TGCGCCAGCAGCTTGAGTGCAGGGCGGAGCACAGATACGCAGTATTTT
CASSLSAGRSTDTQYF
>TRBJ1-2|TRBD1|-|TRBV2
TGTGCCAGGGCTAGGCCCCCCGGGACAGCTGTCCGCTACACCTTC
CARARPPGTAVRYTF
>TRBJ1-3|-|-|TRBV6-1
TGTGCCAGCCGGGACATCGGCTCTGGAAACACCATATATTTT
CASRDIGSGNTIYF
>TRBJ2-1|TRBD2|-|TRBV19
TGTGCCAGTAGTATCGGGGGGGCGGTCTCCTACAATGAGCAGTTCTTC
CASSIGGAVSYNEQFF
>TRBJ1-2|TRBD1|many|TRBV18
TGTGCCAGCTCACCAGGGACAGGGGACAACTATGGCTACACCTTC
CASSPGTGDNYGYTF
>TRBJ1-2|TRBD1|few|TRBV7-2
TGTGCCAGCAGATTTAGGGGGCCCATAGACTATGGCTACACCTTC
CASRFRGPIDYGYTF
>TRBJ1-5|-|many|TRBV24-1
TGTGCCACCAGTGACCCCCGAGGGGCTGGCAATCAGCCCCAGCATTTT
CATSDPRGAGNQPQHF
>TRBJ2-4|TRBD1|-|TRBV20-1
TGCAGTGCTACGGACAGGGATGAGGGCAAAAACATTCAGTACTTC
CSATDRDEGKNIQYF
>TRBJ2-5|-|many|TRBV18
TGTGCCAGCTCACCGGACCAAGAGACCCAGTACTTC
CASSPDQETQYF
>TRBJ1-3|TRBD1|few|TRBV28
TGTGCCAGCAGTCTCCCCGGGACAGGGCCTGGAAACACCATATATTTT
CASSLPGTGPGNTIYF
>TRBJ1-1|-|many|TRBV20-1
TGCAGTGCTAGAGATCCAAAAGGAGCAGGAGTGAACACTGAAGCTTTCTTT
CSARDPKGAGVNTEAFF
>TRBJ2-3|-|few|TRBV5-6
TGTGCCAGCAGCTTAGGGGTGATTGGCACAGATACGCAGTATTTT
CASSLGVIGTDTQYF